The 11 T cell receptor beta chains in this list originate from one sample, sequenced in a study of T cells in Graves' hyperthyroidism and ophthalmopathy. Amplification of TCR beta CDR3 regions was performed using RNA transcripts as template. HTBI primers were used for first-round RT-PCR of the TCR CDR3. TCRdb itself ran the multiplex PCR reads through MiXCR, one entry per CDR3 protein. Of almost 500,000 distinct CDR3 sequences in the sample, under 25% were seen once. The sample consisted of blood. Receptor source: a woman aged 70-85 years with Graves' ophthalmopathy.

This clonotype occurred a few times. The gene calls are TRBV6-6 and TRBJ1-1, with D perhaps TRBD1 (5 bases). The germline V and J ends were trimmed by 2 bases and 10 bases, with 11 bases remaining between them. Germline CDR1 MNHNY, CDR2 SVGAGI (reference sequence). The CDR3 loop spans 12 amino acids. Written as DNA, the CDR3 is TGTGCCAGCAGTTACGGGGGGGGTAGAGCTTTCTTT. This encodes CASSYGGGRAFF.

CDR3 coding DNA: TGTGCCAGCAGTTACCCCGAGGCTAGCGGGAGGGCCCGGAACATTCAGTACTTC. As protein: CASSYPEASGRARNIQYF. The J gene is TRBJ2-4, the V gene TRBV6-2 or TRBV6-3, with 12 bases fitting TRBD2. J gave up 7 bases and V 2 bases, and 12 bases lay outside the gene matches. Per the germline V gene, CDR1 is MNHEY and CDR2 is SVGEGT. This CDR3 is 18 amino acids long.

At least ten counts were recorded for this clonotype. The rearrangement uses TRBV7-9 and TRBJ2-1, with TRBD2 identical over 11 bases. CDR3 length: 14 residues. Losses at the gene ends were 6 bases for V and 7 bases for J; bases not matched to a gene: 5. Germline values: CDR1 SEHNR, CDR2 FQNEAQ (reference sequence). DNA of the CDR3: TGTGCCAGCAGTTTGACTAGCGGGGCAAATGAGCAGTTCTTC. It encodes CASSLTSGANEQFF.

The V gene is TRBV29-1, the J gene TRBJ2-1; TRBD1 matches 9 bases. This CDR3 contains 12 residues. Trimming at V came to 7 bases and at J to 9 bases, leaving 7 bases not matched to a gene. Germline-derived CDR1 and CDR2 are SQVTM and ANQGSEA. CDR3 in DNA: TGCAGCGAGAAGGGACAGGGCGGTGAGCAGTTCTTC. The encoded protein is CSEKGQGGEQFF.

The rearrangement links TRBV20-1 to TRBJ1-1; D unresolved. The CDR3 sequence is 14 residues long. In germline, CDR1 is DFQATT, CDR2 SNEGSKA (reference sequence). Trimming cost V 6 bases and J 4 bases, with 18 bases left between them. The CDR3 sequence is CSAKRHMAGTEAFF. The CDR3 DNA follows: TGCAGTGCAAAGCGTCATATGGCAGGCACTGAAGCTTTCTTT.

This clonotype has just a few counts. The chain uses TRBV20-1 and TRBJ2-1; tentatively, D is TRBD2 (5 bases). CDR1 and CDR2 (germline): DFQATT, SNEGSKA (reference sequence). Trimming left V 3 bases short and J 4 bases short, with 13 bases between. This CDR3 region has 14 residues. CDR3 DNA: TGCAGTGCTAGGAGTAGTAGCGAGTACAATGAGCAGTTCTTC. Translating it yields CSARSSSEYNEQFF.

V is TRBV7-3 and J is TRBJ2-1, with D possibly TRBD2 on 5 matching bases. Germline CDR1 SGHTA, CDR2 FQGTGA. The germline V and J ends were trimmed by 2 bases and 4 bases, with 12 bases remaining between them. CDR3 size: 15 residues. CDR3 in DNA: TGTGCCAGCAGCTTAGCCTCGACTATTTACAATGAGCAGTTCTTC. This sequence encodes CASSLASTIYNEQFF.

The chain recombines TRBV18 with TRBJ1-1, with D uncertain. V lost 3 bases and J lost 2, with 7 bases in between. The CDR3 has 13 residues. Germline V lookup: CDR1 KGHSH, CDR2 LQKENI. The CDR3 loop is CASSPIQNTEAFF. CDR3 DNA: TGTGCCAGCTCACCGATACAAAACACTGAAGCTTTCTTT.

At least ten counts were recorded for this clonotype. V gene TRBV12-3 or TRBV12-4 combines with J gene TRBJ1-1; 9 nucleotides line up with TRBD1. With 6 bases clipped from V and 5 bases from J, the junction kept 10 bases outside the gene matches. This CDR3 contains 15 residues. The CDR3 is CASRPPGQGGTEAFF. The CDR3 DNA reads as TGTGCCAGCAGACCTCCGGGACAGGGAGGGACTGAAGCTTTCTTT.

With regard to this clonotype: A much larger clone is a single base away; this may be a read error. In DNA, the CDR3 is TGTGCCATCGGTGTGAATAGCAATCAGCCCCAGCATTTT. Translation gives CAIGVNSNQPQHF. The chain joins TRBV10-3 to TRBJ1-5; D is unresolved. CDR1 and CDR2 from the germline V gene are ENHRY and SYGVKD. Trimming took 8 bases from V and 0 from J, leaving 8 bases between them. This CDR3 is 13 amino acids long.

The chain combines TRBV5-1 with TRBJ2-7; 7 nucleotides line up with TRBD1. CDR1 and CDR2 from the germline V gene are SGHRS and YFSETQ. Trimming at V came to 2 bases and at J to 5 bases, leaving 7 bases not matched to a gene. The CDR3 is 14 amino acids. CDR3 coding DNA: TGCGCCAGCAGCTTTACAGGGGCCGGGAACGAGCAGTACTTC. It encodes CASSFTGAGNEQYF.